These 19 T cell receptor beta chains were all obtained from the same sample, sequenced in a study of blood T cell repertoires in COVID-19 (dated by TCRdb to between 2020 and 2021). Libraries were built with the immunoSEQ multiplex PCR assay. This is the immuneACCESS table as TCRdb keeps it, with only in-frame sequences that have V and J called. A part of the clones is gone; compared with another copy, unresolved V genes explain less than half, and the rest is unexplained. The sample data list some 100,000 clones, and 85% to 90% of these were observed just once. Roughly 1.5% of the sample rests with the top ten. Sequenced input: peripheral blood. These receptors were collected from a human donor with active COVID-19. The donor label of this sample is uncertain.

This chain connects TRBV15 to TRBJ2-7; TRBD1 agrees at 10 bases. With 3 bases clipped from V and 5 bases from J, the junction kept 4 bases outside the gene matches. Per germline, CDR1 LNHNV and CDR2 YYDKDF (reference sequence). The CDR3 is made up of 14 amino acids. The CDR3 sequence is CATSSRDRGHEQYF. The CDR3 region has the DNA TGTGCCACCAGCAGCCGGGACAGGGGTCACGAGCAGTACTTC.

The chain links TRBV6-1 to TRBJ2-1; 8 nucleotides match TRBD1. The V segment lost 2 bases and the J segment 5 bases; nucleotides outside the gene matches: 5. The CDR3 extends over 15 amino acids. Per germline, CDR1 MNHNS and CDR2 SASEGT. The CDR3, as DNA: TGTGCCAGCAGTGAAACAGGGGGAGTTAACAATGAGCAGTTCTTC. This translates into CASSETGGVNNEQFF.

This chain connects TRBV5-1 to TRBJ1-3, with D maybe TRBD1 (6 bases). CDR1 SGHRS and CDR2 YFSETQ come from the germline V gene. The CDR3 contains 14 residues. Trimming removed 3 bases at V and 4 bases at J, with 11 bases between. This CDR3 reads CASSSIGGGNTIYF. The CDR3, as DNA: TGCGCCAGCAGCTCCATTGGGGGCGGAAACACCATATATTTT.

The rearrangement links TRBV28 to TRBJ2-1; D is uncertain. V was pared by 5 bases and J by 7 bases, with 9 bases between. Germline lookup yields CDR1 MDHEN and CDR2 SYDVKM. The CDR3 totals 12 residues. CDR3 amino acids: CASSPGWNEQFF. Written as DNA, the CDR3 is TGTGCCAGCAGTCCCGGGTGGAATGAGCAGTTCTTC. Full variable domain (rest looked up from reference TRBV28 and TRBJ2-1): DVKVTQSSRYLVKRTGEKVFLECVQDMDHENMFWYRQDPGLGLRLIYFSYDVKMKEKGDIPEGYSVSREKKERFSLILESASTNQTSMYLCASSPGWNEQFFGPGTRLTVL.

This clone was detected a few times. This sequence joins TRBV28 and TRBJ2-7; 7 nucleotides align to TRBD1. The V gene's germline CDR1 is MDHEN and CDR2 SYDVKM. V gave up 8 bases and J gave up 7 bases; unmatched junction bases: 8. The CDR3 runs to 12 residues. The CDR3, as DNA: TGTGCCAGCCGAAACAGGGGACGGGAGCAGTACTTC. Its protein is CASRNRGREQYF.

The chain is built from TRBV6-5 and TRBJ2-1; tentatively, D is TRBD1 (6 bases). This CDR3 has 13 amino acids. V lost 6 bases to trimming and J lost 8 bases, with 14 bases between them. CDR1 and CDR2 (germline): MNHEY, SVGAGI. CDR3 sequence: CASRRTGLDEQFF. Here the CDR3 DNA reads TGTGCCAGCAGAAGAACAGGGTTGGATGAGCAGTTCTTC.

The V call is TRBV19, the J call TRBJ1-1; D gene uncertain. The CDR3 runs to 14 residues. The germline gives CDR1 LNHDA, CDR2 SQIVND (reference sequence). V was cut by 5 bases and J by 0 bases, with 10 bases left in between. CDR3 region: CASSGGRMNTEAFF. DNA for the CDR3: TGTGCCAGTAGTGGAGGACGGATGAACACTGAAGCTTTCTTT.

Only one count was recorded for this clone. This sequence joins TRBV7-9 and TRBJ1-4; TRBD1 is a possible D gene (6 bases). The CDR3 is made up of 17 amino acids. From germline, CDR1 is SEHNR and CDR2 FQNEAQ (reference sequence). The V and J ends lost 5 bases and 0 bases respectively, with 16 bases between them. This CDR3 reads CASSRTGGPATNEKLFF. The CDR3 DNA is TGTGCCAGCAGCCGGACGGGGGGCCCCGCAACTAATGAAAAACTGTTTTTT.

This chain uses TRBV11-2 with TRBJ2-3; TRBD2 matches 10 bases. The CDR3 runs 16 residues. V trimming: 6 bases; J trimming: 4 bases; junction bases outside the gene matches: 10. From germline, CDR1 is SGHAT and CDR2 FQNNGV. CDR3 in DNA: TGTGCCAGCAGTTTTAAGCGGGGGGGCTCCTCAGATACGCAGTATTTT. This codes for CASSFKRGGSSDTQYF.

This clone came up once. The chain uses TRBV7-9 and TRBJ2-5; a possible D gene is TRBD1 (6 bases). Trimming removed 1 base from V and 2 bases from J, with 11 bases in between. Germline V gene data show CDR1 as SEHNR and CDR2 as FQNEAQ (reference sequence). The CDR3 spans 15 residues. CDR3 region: CASSLGTGMQETQYF. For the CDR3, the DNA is TGTGCCAGCAGCTTAGGAACAGGGATGCAAGAGACCCAGTACTTC.

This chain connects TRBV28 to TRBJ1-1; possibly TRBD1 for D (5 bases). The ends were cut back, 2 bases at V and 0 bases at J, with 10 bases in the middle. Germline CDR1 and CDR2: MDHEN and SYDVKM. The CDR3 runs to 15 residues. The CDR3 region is CASSLLRTLNTEAFF. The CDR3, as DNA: TGTGCCAGCAGTTTACTTAGGACATTGAACACTGAAGCTTTCTTT. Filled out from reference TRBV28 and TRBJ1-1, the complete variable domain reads DVKVTQSSRYLVKRTGEKVFLECVQDMDHENMFWYRQDPGLGLRLIYFSYDVKMKEKGDIPEGYSVSREKKERFSLILESASTNQTSMYLCASSLLRTLNTEAFFGQGTRLTVV.

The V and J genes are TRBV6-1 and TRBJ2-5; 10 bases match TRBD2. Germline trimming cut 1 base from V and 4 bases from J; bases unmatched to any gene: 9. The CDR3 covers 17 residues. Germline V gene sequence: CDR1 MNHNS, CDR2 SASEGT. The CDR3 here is CASSEVLAGGLGETQYF. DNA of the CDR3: TGTGCCAGCAGTGAAGTATTAGCGGGGGGTCTGGGAGAGACCCAGTACTTC.

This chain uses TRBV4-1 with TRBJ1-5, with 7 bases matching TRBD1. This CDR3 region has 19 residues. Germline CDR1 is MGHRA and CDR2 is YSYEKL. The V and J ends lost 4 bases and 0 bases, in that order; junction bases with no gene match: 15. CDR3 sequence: CASSPRDSHREDSNQPQHF. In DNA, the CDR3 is TGCGCCAGCAGCCCCCGGGACAGTCATCGAGAGGATAGCAATCAGCCCCAGCATTTT.

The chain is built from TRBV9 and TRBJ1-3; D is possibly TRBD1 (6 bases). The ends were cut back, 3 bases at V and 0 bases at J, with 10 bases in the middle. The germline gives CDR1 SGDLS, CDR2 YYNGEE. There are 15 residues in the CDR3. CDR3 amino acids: CASSAGQSSGNTIYF. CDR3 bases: TGTGCCAGCAGCGCAGGACAGTCCTCTGGAAACACCATATATTTT.

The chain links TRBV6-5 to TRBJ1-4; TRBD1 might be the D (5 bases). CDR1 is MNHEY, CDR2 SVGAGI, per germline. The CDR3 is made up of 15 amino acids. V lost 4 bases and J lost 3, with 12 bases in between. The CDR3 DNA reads TGTGCCAGCAGTTCAATTGGGGGGGCTAATGAAAAACTGTTTTTT. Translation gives CASSSIGGANEKLFF.

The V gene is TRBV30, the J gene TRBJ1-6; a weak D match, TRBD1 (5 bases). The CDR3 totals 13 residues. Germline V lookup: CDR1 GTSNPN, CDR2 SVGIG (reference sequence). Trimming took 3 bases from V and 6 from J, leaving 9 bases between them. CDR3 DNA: TGTGCCTGGAGAGCGCAGGGTAATTCACCCCTCCACTTT. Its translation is CAWRAQGNSPLHF.

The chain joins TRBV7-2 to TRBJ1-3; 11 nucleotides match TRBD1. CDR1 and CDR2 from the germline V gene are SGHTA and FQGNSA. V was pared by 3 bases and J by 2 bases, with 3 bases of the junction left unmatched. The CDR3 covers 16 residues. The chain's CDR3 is CASSLWGQGAGNTIYF. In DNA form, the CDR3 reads TGTGCCAGCAGCTTGTGGGGACAGGGGGCTGGAAACACCATATATTTT.

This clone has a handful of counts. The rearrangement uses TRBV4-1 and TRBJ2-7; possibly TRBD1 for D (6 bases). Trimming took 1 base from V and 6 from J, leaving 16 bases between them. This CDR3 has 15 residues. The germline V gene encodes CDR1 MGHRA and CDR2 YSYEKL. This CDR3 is CASSQVLQGISEQYF. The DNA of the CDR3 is TGCGCCAGCAGCCAAGTTTTACAGGGTATTTCCGAGCAGTACTTC.

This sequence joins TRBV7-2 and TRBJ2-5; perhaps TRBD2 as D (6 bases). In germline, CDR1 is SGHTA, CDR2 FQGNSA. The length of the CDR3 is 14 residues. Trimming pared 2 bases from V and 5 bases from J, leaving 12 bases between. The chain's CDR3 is CASSLMGGRETQYF. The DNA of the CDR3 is TGTGCCAGCAGCTTAATGGGGGGACGGGAGACCCAGTACTTC.